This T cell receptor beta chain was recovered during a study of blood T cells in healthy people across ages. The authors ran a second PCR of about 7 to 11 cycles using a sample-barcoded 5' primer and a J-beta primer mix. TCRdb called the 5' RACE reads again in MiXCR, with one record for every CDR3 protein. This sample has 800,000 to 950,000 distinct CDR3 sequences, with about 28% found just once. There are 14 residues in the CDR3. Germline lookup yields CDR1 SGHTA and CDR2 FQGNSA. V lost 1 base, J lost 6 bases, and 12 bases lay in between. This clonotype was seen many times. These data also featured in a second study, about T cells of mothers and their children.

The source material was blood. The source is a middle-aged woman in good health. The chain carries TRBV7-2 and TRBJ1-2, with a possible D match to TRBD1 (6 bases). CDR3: CASSLGIQGNGYTF. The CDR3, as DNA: TGTGCCAGCAGCTTAGGGATACAGGGTAATGGCTACACCTTC.